This is a list of T cell receptor beta chains from one sample in a study of PD-L1 blockade in urothelial cancer. Only in-frame clones appear in the TCRdb table, and some are missing; sequencing was by immunoSEQ multiplex PCR. This sample has some 40,000 clones; 70% to 90% occur once, and the top ten carry roughly 25%. The starting material was PBMCs, obtained around atezolizumab (anti-PD-L1) treatment. The receptor source for this set is a donor aged 40 or over with urothelial cancer. Both conserved end residues are part of each CDR3. D genes are given only for firm matches. Some rows mark clone size as missing; the rest say once, few, many or name a class of expanded clone.

CDR3aa: CASRKNRDSVETQYF; CDR3nt: TGTGCCAGCAGGAAAAACCGGGACAGCGTTGAGACCCAGTACTTC; abundance: .; j_gene: TRBJ2-5; len: 15; v_gene: TRBV27; d_gene: TRBD1
CDR3aa: CASTNPGGHTYNEQFF; CDR3nt: TGTGCCAGTACCAACCCCGGGGGGCATACCTACAATGAGCAGTTCTTC; abundance: once; j_gene: TRBJ2-1; len: 16; v_gene: TRBV19; d_gene: .
CDR3aa: CASSPRVPPGKLFF; CDR3nt: TGTGCCAGCAGCCCCCGGGTGCCCCCGGGAAAACTGTTTTTT; abundance: .; j_gene: TRBJ1-4; len: 14; v_gene: TRBV27; d_gene: .
CDR3aa: CASSGTLGLAGVREQYF; CDR3nt: TGTGCCAGCAGCGGCACCCTGGGGCTAGCGGGAGTGAGGGAGCAGTACTTC; abundance: .; j_gene: TRBJ2-7; len: 17; v_gene: TRBV25-1; d_gene: TRBD2
CDR3aa: CASSASTGNYGYTF; CDR3nt: TGCGCCAGCAGCGCCTCGACAGGGAACTATGGCTACACCTTC; abundance: few; j_gene: TRBJ1-2; len: 14; v_gene: TRBV5-1; d_gene: TRBD1
CDR3aa: CASSSDRGLNEKLFF; CDR3nt: TGTGCCAGCAGCTCGGACAGGGGGCTGAATGAAAAACTGTTTTTT; abundance: .; j_gene: TRBJ1-4; len: 15; v_gene: TRBV7-2; d_gene: TRBD1
CDR3aa: CASTPGRGYGYTF; CDR3nt: TGTGCCAGTACCCCCGGCCGGGGGTATGGCTACACCTTC; abundance: .; j_gene: TRBJ1-2; len: 13; v_gene: TRBV19; d_gene: .
CDR3aa: CASSPDTGKGGYTF; CDR3nt: TGTGCCAGCAGTCCCGATACAGGGAAGGGCGGCTACACCTTC; abundance: once; j_gene: TRBJ1-2; len: 14; v_gene: TRBV28; d_gene: .
CDR3aa: CASNWDRTNEKLFF; CDR3nt: TGTGCCAGCAACTGGGACAGAACTAATGAAAAACTGTTTTTT; abundance: .; j_gene: TRBJ1-4; len: 14; v_gene: TRBV6-6; d_gene: TRBD1
CDR3aa: CAIQGQGATRQYF; CDR3nt: TGTGCCATCCAGGGACAGGGAGCTACGCGGCAGTACTTC; abundance: .; j_gene: TRBJ2-7; len: 13; v_gene: TRBV10-3; d_gene: TRBD1
CDR3aa: CASSAGLAITYEQYF; CDR3nt: TGTGCCAGCAGCGCCGGACTAGCGATTACCTACGAGCAGTACTTC; abundance: .; j_gene: TRBJ2-7; len: 15; v_gene: TRBV11-2; d_gene: TRBD2
CDR3aa: CASSPRGSGVDEQFF; CDR3nt: TGTGCCAGCAGCCCTCGGGGTAGCGGGGTGGATGAGCAGTTCTTC; abundance: .; j_gene: TRBJ2-1; len: 15; v_gene: TRBV7-3; d_gene: TRBD2
CDR3aa: CASSPPSGSYEQYF; CDR3nt: TGTGCCAGCAGCCCCCCGTCGGGGTCCTACGAGCAGTACTTC; abundance: .; j_gene: TRBJ2-7; len: 14; v_gene: TRBV7-2; d_gene: .
CDR3aa: CSVTGTSADTQYF; CDR3nt: TGCAGCGTTACCGGGACTAGCGCCGATACGCAGTATTTT; abundance: .; j_gene: TRBJ2-3; len: 13; v_gene: TRBV29-1; d_gene: TRBD2
CDR3aa: CASSPPGLSLTGELFF; CDR3nt: TGTGCCAGCTCACCACCGGGACTAAGTCTAACCGGGGAGCTGTTTTTT; abundance: .; j_gene: TRBJ2-2; len: 16; v_gene: TRBV9; d_gene: TRBD2
CDR3aa: CASGLAISGEQYF; CDR3nt: TGTGCCAGCGGACTAGCGATCTCGGGGGAGCAGTACTTC; abundance: .; j_gene: TRBJ2-7; len: 13; v_gene: TRBV2; d_gene: TRBD2
CDR3aa: CASSEGGVGGNIQYF; CDR3nt: TGCGCCAGCAGTGAGGGGGGAGTGGGGGGGAACATTCAGTACTTC; abundance: .; j_gene: TRBJ2-4; len: 15; v_gene: TRBV10-2; d_gene: TRBD2
CDR3aa: CASSPRTSGFHEQYF; CDR3nt: TGCGCCAGCAGCCCAAGGACTAGCGGGTTCCACGAGCAGTACTTC; abundance: .; j_gene: TRBJ2-7; len: 15; v_gene: TRBV4-1; d_gene: TRBD2
CDR3aa: CASSRGQGIQNIQYF; CDR3nt: TGTGCCAGCAGTAGAGGACAGGGGATTCAAAACATTCAGTACTTC; abundance: .; j_gene: TRBJ2-4; len: 15; v_gene: TRBV2; d_gene: TRBD1
CDR3aa: CASSPVGGVRAFF; CDR3nt: TGTGCCAGCAGCCCTGTAGGGGGGGTGAGGGCTTTCTTT; abundance: .; j_gene: TRBJ1-1; len: 13; v_gene: TRBV7-9; d_gene: .
CDR3aa: CASSLGAGGGTEAFF; CDR3nt: TGTGCCAGCAGCTTGGGTGCAGGGGGTGGTACTGAAGCTTTCTTT; abundance: .; j_gene: TRBJ1-1; len: 15; v_gene: TRBV7-6; d_gene: TRBD1
CDR3aa: CASSEPGQGARSSYEQYF; CDR3nt: TGTGCCAGCAGTGAACCGGGACAGGGGGCCAGGAGCTCCTACGAGCAGTACTTC; abundance: .; j_gene: TRBJ2-7; len: 18; v_gene: TRBV6-1; d_gene: TRBD1
CDR3aa: CASSGLGPPTDTQYF; CDR3nt: TGTGCCAGCAGCGGTCTAGGCCCCCCCACAGATACGCAGTATTTT; abundance: .; j_gene: TRBJ2-3; len: 15; v_gene: TRBV11-2; d_gene: .
CDR3aa: CASTRQGVGDTQYF; CDR3nt: TGTGCCAGCACTAGACAGGGGGTGGGGGATACGCAGTATTTT; abundance: .; j_gene: TRBJ2-3; len: 14; v_gene: TRBV25-1; d_gene: TRBD1
CDR3aa: CASSLGLAGGTGELFF; CDR3nt: TGTGCCAGCAGTTTGGGGCTAGCGGGCGGGACCGGGGAGCTGTTTTTT; abundance: .; j_gene: TRBJ2-2; len: 16; v_gene: TRBV27; d_gene: TRBD2
CDR3aa: CASAGKTATNEKLFF; CDR3nt: TGTGCCAGCGCGGGGAAAACTGCAACTAATGAAAAACTGTTTTTT; abundance: .; j_gene: TRBJ1-4; len: 15; v_gene: TRBV13; d_gene: .
CDR3aa: CASSATGGTEAFF; CDR3nt: TGTGCCAGCAGCGCCACAGGGGGCACTGAAGCTTTCTTT; abundance: .; j_gene: TRBJ1-1; len: 13; v_gene: TRBV11-2; d_gene: TRBD1
CDR3aa: CASSPWTGGHQPQHF; CDR3nt: TGTGCCAGCTCACCATGGACAGGCGGCCATCAGCCCCAGCATTTT; abundance: .; j_gene: TRBJ1-5; len: 15; v_gene: TRBV18; d_gene: TRBD1
CDR3aa: CASSLVSGEGYEQYF; CDR3nt: TGTGCCAGCAGCTTAGTCTCGGGAGAGGGGTACGAGCAGTACTTC; abundance: .; j_gene: TRBJ2-7; len: 15; v_gene: TRBV7-2; d_gene: .
CDR3aa: CASSTMGGGGTEAFF; CDR3nt: TGTGCCAGTAGCACCATGGGGGGGGGAGGAACTGAAGCTTTCTTT; abundance: .; j_gene: TRBJ1-1; len: 15; v_gene: TRBV19; d_gene: .
CDR3aa: CASKRQGVAETQYF; CDR3nt: TGTGCCAGCAAAAGACAGGGGGTGGCAGAGACCCAGTACTTC; abundance: .; j_gene: TRBJ2-5; len: 14; v_gene: TRBV2; d_gene: TRBD1
CDR3aa: CASSRREGRPNEKLFF; CDR3nt: TGTGCCAGCTCACGCCGGGAGGGAAGACCAAATGAAAAACTGTTTTTT; abundance: .; j_gene: TRBJ1-4; len: 16; v_gene: TRBV18; d_gene: .
CDR3aa: CASRGGYGYTF; CDR3nt: TGTGCCAGCAGGGGGGGTTATGGCTACACCTTC; abundance: .; j_gene: TRBJ1-2; len: 11; v_gene: TRBV28; d_gene: .
CDR3aa: CASSFGGAGNRDEQFF; CDR3nt: TGTGCCAGCAGTTTTGGGGGTGCGGGGAACCGGGATGAGCAGTTCTTC; abundance: .; j_gene: TRBJ2-1; len: 16; v_gene: TRBV27; d_gene: .
CDR3aa: CASSYGGAHSYEQYF; CDR3nt: TGTGCCAGCAGTTACGGGGGGGCCCACTCCTACGAGCAGTACTTC; abundance: .; j_gene: TRBJ2-7; len: 15; v_gene: TRBV6-5; d_gene: .
CDR3aa: CASSFAGGEQYF; CDR3nt: TGTGCCAGCAGCTTTGCAGGGGGCGAGCAGTACTTC; abundance: .; j_gene: TRBJ2-7; len: 12; v_gene: TRBV11-3; d_gene: TRBD1